Each of the 18 T cell receptor beta chains below was sequenced from the same sample in a study of blood T cell repertoires in COVID-19. Some clones are missing from TCRdb's copy, which holds only in-frame ones; the method was immunoSEQ multiplex PCR. Of some 260,000 clones in the sample, more than 70% were seen once. Source material: peripheral blood. Receptors were obtained from a woman aged 18-35 years with acute or convalescent COVID-19.

V usage is TRBV7-8 and J usage is TRBJ2-7; TRBD1 agrees at 7 bases. This CDR3 is built from 13 residues. The V gene end was trimmed by 5 bases and the J gene end by 3 bases; junction bases not matched to a gene: 4. Looked up from germline, CDR1 is SGHVS and CDR2 is FQNEAQ. DNA of the CDR3: TGTGCCAGCAGCGAGGACAGGAACTACGAGCAGTACTTC. The encoded protein is CASSEDRNYEQYF.

The chain links TRBV21-1 to TRBJ1-4. TRBV21-1 is deemed a pseudogene. The CDR3 is 16 amino acids. The CDR3 region has the DNA TGTGCCAGCAGCAAAGGGGGGGAGGGCGGTAATGAAAAACTGTTTTTT. Translating it yields CASSKGGEGGNEKLFF.

This clone showed up just a few times. V usage is TRBV4-2 and J usage is TRBJ1-5, with TRBD1 matching over 9 bases. In germline, CDR1 is LGHNA, CDR2 YNFKEQ. This CDR3 contains 21 residues. Losses at the gene ends were 1 base for V and 3 bases for J; bases not matched to a gene: 19. In nucleotides, the CDR3 is TGTGCCAGCAGCCAAGTATTCGTCGGACAGGGGATCAATATTTACAATCAGCCCCAGCATTTT. The encoded protein is CASSQVFVGQGINIYNQPQHF.

The genes are TRBV18 and TRBJ1-2; a weak D match, TRBD1 (6 bases). V lost 1 base, J lost 4 bases, and 16 bases lay in between. Germline assignment: CDR1 KGHSH and CDR2 LQKENI. The length of the CDR3 is 16 residues. This chain's CDR3 is CASSPRSQGALYGYTF. CDR3 coding DNA: TGTGCCAGCTCACCACGGTCACAGGGTGCTCTCTATGGCTACACCTTC.

The chain links TRBV19 to TRBJ2-7, with 8 bases fitting TRBD2. Germline V lookup: CDR1 LNHDA, CDR2 SQIVND (reference sequence). The CDR3 has 15 residues. The V gene end was trimmed by 4 bases and the J gene end by 3 bases; junction bases not matched to a gene: 8. CDR3: CASSTTSANLYEQYF. The CDR3 DNA reads as TGTGCCAGTAGTACGACTAGCGCAAACCTCTACGAGCAGTACTTC.

J is TRBJ2-2 and V is TRBV14, with D perhaps matching TRBD1 (6 bases). CDR1 and CDR2 (germline): SGHDN, FVKESK. The CDR3 is 14 amino acids. Trimming left V 4 bases short and J 7 bases short, with 13 bases between. CDR3 sequence (DNA): TGTGCCAGCAGCCTAACAGGGTCGGTCGGGGAGCTGTTTTTT. This encodes CASSLTGSVGELFF.

The chain employs TRBV28 and TRBJ1-2; tentatively, D is TRBD1 (5 bases). Germline lookup yields CDR1 MDHEN and CDR2 SYDVKM. V lost 2 bases to trimming and J lost 2 bases, with 12 bases between them. There are 15 residues in the CDR3. CDR3 sequence (DNA): TGTGCCAGCAGTTTACTCTGGCAGGGAAACTATGGCTACACCTTC. Its protein is CASSLLWQGNYGYTF.

The chain uses TRBV5-6 and TRBJ1-1, with unresolved D. The CDR3 is made up of 11 amino acids. Germline V lookup: CDR1 SGHDT, CDR2 YYEEEE. Trimming removed 4 bases at V and 8 bases at J, with 9 bases between. The CDR3 region has the DNA TGTGCCAGCAGCGTCTCGTCCGAAGCTTTCTTT. Translation gives CASSVSSEAFF.

The chain uses TRBV4-3 and TRBJ2-1, with 7 nucleotides matching TRBD2. In germline, CDR1 is LGHNA, CDR2 YSLEER. The ends lost 0 bases at V and 2 bases at J; junction bases unmatched: 7. The CDR3 sequence is 17 residues long. The CDR3 is CASSQDGLAAPYNEQFF. Here the CDR3 DNA reads TGCGCCAGCAGCCAAGATGGCCTAGCGGCCCCCTACAATGAGCAGTTCTTC.

This chain links TRBV7-8 with TRBJ2-1, with D possibly TRBD2 on 5 matching bases. Germline V lookup: CDR1 SGHVS, CDR2 FQNEAQ. V was trimmed by 5 bases and J by 4 bases, leaving 15 bases between them. This CDR3 has 15 residues. Here the CDR3 DNA reads TGTGCCAGCAGCCTCCTCAGCGGACTTTACAATGAGCAGTTCTTC. Amino acids: CASSLLSGLYNEQFF.

The chain joins TRBV30 to TRBJ1-1; perhaps TRBD1 as D (5 bases). Per the germline V gene, CDR1 is GTSNPN and CDR2 is SVGIG (reference sequence). This CDR3 is 13 amino acids long. Trimming shortened V by 3 bases and J by 4 bases, and 12 bases separated the two germline ends. This CDR3 reads CAWSHWGCTEAFF. In DNA, the CDR3 is TGTGCCTGGAGCCACTGGGGCTGCACTGAAGCTTTCTTT.

The gene calls are TRBV5-4 and TRBJ2-5; D may be TRBD2 (5 bases). V dropped 4 bases and J dropped 2 bases, with 12 bases sitting between them. In germline, CDR1 is SGHNT, CDR2 YYREEE (reference sequence). The CDR3 is 14 amino acids. The DNA for the CDR3 is TGTGCCAGCAGCGTTAGAGGGATACAAGAGACCCAGTACTTC. Translating it yields CASSVRGIQETQYF.

V is TRBV21-1 and J is TRBJ2-7; TRBD1 was called by the table and not checked on the DNA. TRBV21-1 is given as a pseudogene. The CDR3 is 16 residues long. The CDR3: CASSKCSRLSSYEQYF. As DNA, the CDR3 is TGTGCCAGCAGCAAATGCTCCAGGCTGTCTTCCTACGAGCAGTACTTC.

This chain connects TRBV4-3 to TRBJ1-3, with 10 bases that match TRBD1. Germline V CDR1 and CDR2: LGHNA, YSLEER. The CDR3 contains 18 residues. Losses at the gene ends were 1 base for V and 3 bases for J; bases not matched to a gene: 9. The CDR3 coding sequence is TGCGCCAGCAGCCAAGGCACCGGGACAGGGGTTTATGGAAACACCATATATTTT. Translation gives CASSQGTGTGVYGNTIYF.

The DNA of the CDR3 is TGCGCCAGCAGCCACGGACAGTATAGCAATCAGCCCCAGCATTTT. Its protein is CASSHGQYSNQPQHF. The chain employs TRBV4-3 and TRBJ1-5; weak D call: TRBD1 (6 bases). Trimming shortened V by 3 bases and J by 0 bases, and 9 bases separated the two germline ends. Germline CDR1 and CDR2: LGHNA and YSLEER. This CDR3 contains 15 residues.

This chain joins TRBV29-1 and TRBJ2-5, with 8 bases matching TRBD1. The CDR3 is 14 residues long. Looked up from germline, CDR1 is SQVTM and CDR2 is ANQGSEA. Trimming removed 6 bases from V and 2 bases from J; junction bases left unmatched: 8. In DNA, the CDR3 is TGCAGCGTGGGGACAGGAGGGGGGCAAGAGACCCAGTACTTC. Translated: CSVGTGGGQETQYF.

The V and J genes are TRBV19 and TRBJ2-4, with TRBD2 matching over 11 bases. Germline CDR1 reads LNHDA; CDR2 reads SQIVND (reference sequence). The CDR3 covers 17 residues. The ends lost 4 bases at V and 5 bases at J; junction bases unmatched: 10. CDR3 sequence (DNA): TGTGCCAGTAGTAAAGGTGCCATAGCGGGAGGGCAAAACATTCAGTACTTC. Translating gives CASSKGAIAGGQNIQYF.

This clone was seen a few times. V is TRBV11-1 and J is TRBJ1-1; D not certain. This CDR3 is built from 13 residues. The germline gives CDR1 SGHAT, CDR2 FQDESV (reference sequence). Between the trimmed V and J ends, which lost 2 bases and 6 bases, there was a span of 10 bases. The chain's CDR3 is CASSLIQSSEAFF. CDR3 sequence (DNA): TGTGCCAGCAGCTTAATACAGAGCTCTGAAGCTTTCTTT.